The sequence of this T cell receptor beta chain was determined in a study of blood T cell repertoires in COVID-19. Study in general: Researchers got acute and convalescent COVID-19 samples from the United States, Italy and Spain. Nucleic acid was either cDNA or gDNA, and it came from T cells, B-cell-depleted T cells, or PBMCs.

In the original workflow: Cell counts per sample came from amplifying reference gene primers. Produced via immunoSEQ multiplex PCR; TCRdb's table is partial and in-frame only. V, J and clone size reflect that table, while D and trimming were determined from the DNA. The sample lists 250,000 to 300,000 clones; 70% to 90% were seen once. The germline V and J ends were trimmed by 2 bases and 5 bases, with 12 bases remaining between them. This CDR3 is 14 amino acids long. Germline V gene data show CDR1 as MNHEY and CDR2 as SVGAGI. The sample taken for sequencing was peripheral blood. The chain links TRBV6-5 to TRBJ1-1, with a tentative D call TRBD1 (6 bases). This sequence was found in a woman aged 65 to 85 with acute or convalescent COVID-19. The CDR3 sequence: CASSYRQTGTEAFF. The CDR3 DNA reads as TGTGCCAGCAGTTACAGACAAACAGGGACTGAAGCTTTCTTT.